Following are 30 T cell receptor beta chains from one sample sequenced in a study of response to subunit inactivated influenza vaccine. From the RT-PCR reads, TCRdb called clonotypes with MiXCR, one entry per CDR3 protein. The sample includes a few hundred thousand distinct CDR3 sequences, around 13% seen only once; the top ten take around 10%. The input for sequencing was PBMCs from blood, taken less than 13 days after vaccination. These receptors originate from a man aged 50 to 60 who received an inactivated influenza vaccine.

The chain links TRBV11-2 to TRBJ2-5, with TRBD1 matching over 7 bases. This CDR3 has 14 amino acids. Germline lookup yields CDR1 SGHAT and CDR2 FQNNGV. The J segment lost 3 bases and the V segment lost 6 bases, leaving 7 bases of the junction unmatched. CDR3 coding DNA: TGTGCCAGCAGAGACAGGGCTTGGGAAGAGACCCAGTACTTC. Its translation: CASRDRAWEETQYF. The complete variable domain, with remaining parts taken from reference TRBV11-2 and TRBJ2-5, reads EAGVAQSPRYKIIEKRQSVAFWCNPISGHATLYWYQQILGQGPKLLIQFQNNGVVDDSQLPKDRFSAERLKGVDSTLKIQPAKLEDSAVYLCASRDRAWEETQYFGPGTRLLVL.

This clonotype was found a few times. The V call is TRBV4-2, the J call TRBJ2-1; TRBD2 matches 11 bases. The CDR3 has 15 residues. From germline, CDR1 is LGHNA and CDR2 YNFKEQ. V lost 0 bases to trimming and J lost 9 bases; unmatched junction nucleotides: 4. The CDR3 nucleotides read TGTGCCAGCAGCCAAGAAATTAGCGGGGGGGGTGAGCAGTTCTTC. Protein product: CASSQEISGGGEQFF.

This clonotype appeared a few times. The chain couples TRBV6-5 to TRBJ2-1; D gene ambiguous. V lost 2 bases and J lost 3, with 2 bases in between. The length of the CDR3 is 12 residues. Looked up from germline, CDR1 is MNHEY and CDR2 is SVGAGI. The CDR3 DNA follows: TGTGCCAGCAGTTACGGCTACAATGAGCAGTTCTTC. Residues: CASSYGYNEQFF.

The rearrangement uses TRBV10-1 and TRBJ1-6; D is ambiguous. In germline, CDR1 is WNHNN, CDR2 SYGVQD (reference sequence). Trimming removed 2 bases at V and 4 bases at J, with 9 bases between. The CDR3 extends over 15 amino acids. The CDR3 loop is CASSEGGVYNSPLHF. The CDR3 DNA is TGCGCCAGCAGTGAGGGTGGAGTTTATAATTCACCCCTCCACTTT.

The V gene is TRBV24-1, the J gene TRBJ2-1; TRBD2 agrees at 14 bases. The CDR3 spans 18 residues. J gave up 4 bases and V 3 bases, and 7 bases lay outside the gene matches. The germline gives CDR1 KGHDR, CDR2 SFDVKD. Here the CDR3 DNA reads TGTGCCACCAGTGATCCCGGGACTAGCGGGAGCCCGTACAATGAGCAGTTCTTC. Translating gives CATSDPGTSGSPYNEQFF.

This chain connects TRBV7-2 to TRBJ2-3; TRBD2 matches 12 bases. Germline assignment: CDR1 SGHTA and CDR2 FQGNSA. V trimming: 6 bases; J trimming: 6 bases; junction bases outside the gene matches: 7. The CDR3 contains 15 residues. The CDR3 bases are TGTGCCAGCAGGCTAGCGGGGGGGCCTTTGGATACGCAGTATTTT. Protein sequence: CASRLAGGPLDTQYF.

This clonotype was observed a few times. This chain joins TRBV20-1 and TRBJ2-1; the D is unclear. Germline V gene data show CDR1 as DFQATT and CDR2 as SNEGSKA (reference sequence). Trimming pared 6 bases from V and 12 bases from J, leaving 18 bases between. This CDR3 is 12 amino acids long. CDR3 nucleotides: TGCAGTGCCACAATACCGAGTGTCGGGCAGTTCTTC. As protein: CSATIPSVGQFF.

A few counts support this clonotype. V usage is TRBV6-4 and J usage is TRBJ1-2; D is unresolved. CDR3 length: 14 amino acids. Trimming shortened V by 2 bases and J by 2 bases, and 9 bases separated the two germline ends. Germline assignment: CDR1 MRHNA and CDR2 SNTAGT. DNA for the CDR3: TGTGCCAGCAGTGACACCGGGAACAACTATGGCTACACCTTC. Translated, it gives CASSDTGNNYGYTF.

Notes on this clonotype: Germline and junction disagree at one end, which may indicate a read error. The chain has TRBV12-3 or TRBV12-4 and TRBJ2-1; D gene unclear. The CDR3 contains 16 residues. The DNA for the CDR3 is TGTGCCAGCAGTCCCTCTCAGCAAATAAAATACAAGGAGCAGTTCTTC. Amino acid sequence: CASSPSQQIKYKEQFF.

J is TRBJ1-6 and V is TRBV2; 7 bases are a match to TRBD1. The CDR3 is 11 residues long. Germline-derived CDR1 and CDR2 are SNHLY and FYNNEI. J was trimmed by 13 bases and V by 6 bases; bases with no gene match: 3. For the CDR3, the DNA is TGTGCCAGCAGCATACAGGGGCCCCTCCACTTT. It encodes CASSIQGPLHF.

This clonotype has a handful of counts. The chain uses TRBV12-3 or TRBV12-4 and TRBJ2-4; D might be TRBD2 (6 bases). The CDR3 length is 16 residues. The germline V and J ends were trimmed by 4 bases and 4 bases, with 17 bases remaining between them. The DNA of the CDR3 is TGTGCCAGCAGTTCAGCGCCCACTAGCCGTAAAAACATTCAGTACTTC. Translation: CASSSAPTSRKNIQYF.

This chain uses TRBV6-5 with TRBJ2-3, with D perhaps assigned TRBD1 or TRBD2 (5 bases each). Deletions cut 1 base from V and 8 bases from J, with 13 bases between. Germline assignment: CDR1 MNHEY and CDR2 SVGAGI. This CDR3 spans 14 amino acids. CDR3 protein: CASSYYRGAGTQYF. The DNA for the CDR3 is TGTGCCAGCAGTTACTACCGGGGCGCGGGTACGCAGTATTTT.

This chain links TRBV12-3 or TRBV12-4 with TRBJ1-5; no firm D call. The CDR3 length is 15 residues. Trimming removed 2 bases from V and 6 bases from J, with 14 bases in between. In DNA form, the CDR3 reads TGTGCCAGCAGTTTATACCCCGGACGGTCTCAGCCCCAGCATTTT. Translating gives CASSLYPGRSQPQHF.

This clonotype was seen at least ten times. The CDR3 reads CASTQKSDRGSNEKLFF. The CDR3, as DNA: TGTGCCAGCACCCAAAAGAGCGACAGGGGAAGTAATGAAAAACTGTTTTTT. The chain uses TRBV7-9 and TRBJ1-4; 8 bases agree with TRBD1. CDR1 is SEHNR and CDR2 is FQNEAQ in the germline V gene (reference sequence). The CDR3 has 17 residues. J gave up 4 bases and V 7 bases, and 14 bases lay outside the gene matches.

In the case of this clonotype: It may be a read error: a sequence one base away is much more abundant. V gene TRBV12-3 or TRBV12-4 combines with J gene TRBJ2-2, with 7 bases aligning to TRBD1. The CDR3 is made up of 14 amino acids. CDR3 sequence: CASSEQGNTGEMFF. In DNA form, the CDR3 reads TGTGCCAGCAGTGAACAGGGGAACACCGGGGAGATGTTTTTT.

The sample holds a few counts of this clonotype. CDR3 sequence (DNA): TGTGCCAGCAGTAAAACAGGGATTGAGAGCAATCAGCCCCAGCATTTT. Translated: CASSKTGIESNQPQHF. V is TRBV6-1 and J is TRBJ1-5, with D maybe TRBD1 (6 bases). Germline V gene data show CDR1 as MNHNS and CDR2 as SASEGT. V lost 5 bases to trimming and J lost 1 base, with 15 bases between them. CDR3 length: 16 residues.

In its sample, this clonotype was seen a few times. CDR3 sequence reads: CASSGDIQGGNGYTF. CDR3 DNA sequence: TGCGCCAGCAGCGGTGATATACAGGGGGGGAATGGCTACACCTTC. The chain links TRBV5-1 to TRBJ1-2; 8 nucleotides align to TRBD1. Losses at the gene ends were 4 bases for V and 6 bases for J; bases not matched to a gene: 11. CDR3 length: 15 residues. The V gene's germline CDR1 is SGHRS and CDR2 YFSETQ.

This clonotype showed up just a few times. This sequence joins TRBV20-1 and TRBJ2-1, with TRBD1 matching 11 bases. This CDR3 contains 12 residues. The trim removed 6 bases at V and 9 bases at J, leaving 4 bases unmatched. Germline CDR1 DFQATT, CDR2 SNEGSKA (reference sequence). In nucleotides, the CDR3 is TGCAGTGCCAGGACAGGGGGCGGTGAGCAGTTCTTC. Amino acid sequence: CSARTGGGEQFF.

The CDR3 DNA reads as TGCGCCAGCAGCTTGTTTACAGGGCAAGGTTACGAGCAGTACTTC. This translates into CASSLFTGQGYEQYF. The chain couples TRBV5-1 to TRBJ2-7, with a weak D call TRBD1 (6 bases). V was trimmed by 1 base and J by 4 bases, leaving 15 bases between them. Germline lookup yields CDR1 SGHRS and CDR2 YFSETQ. The CDR3 consists of 15 residues.

This clonotype was found a few times. The V call is TRBV18, the J call TRBJ2-7; the D gene could be TRBD1 or TRBD2 (5 bases each). Germline values: CDR1 KGHSH, CDR2 LQKENI. Trimming cost V 3 bases and J 3 bases, with 15 bases left between them. This CDR3 has 15 residues. The CDR3 is CASSPGTGESYEQYF. DNA for the CDR3: TGTGCCAGCTCACCGGGGACGGGCGAGAGCTACGAGCAGTACTTC.

This clonotype showed up just a few times. The chain recombines TRBV10-3 with TRBJ1-5, with 7 positions matching TRBD1. Per the germline V gene, CDR1 is ENHRY and CDR2 is SYGVKD. The ends lost 0 bases at V and 1 base at J; junction bases unmatched: 3. There are 16 residues in the CDR3. The CDR3, as DNA: TGTGCCATCAGTGAGTCGGCGGGACAGAGCAATCAGCCCCAGCATTTT. Amino acid sequence: CAISESAGQSNQPQHF.

The chain links TRBV28 to TRBJ2-1, with D perhaps TRBD1 or TRBD2 (5 bases each). The length of the CDR3 is 15 residues. The V end was cut by 5 bases, the J end by 5 bases, with 16 bases between. Germline V gives CDR1 MDHEN, CDR2 SYDVKM. The CDR3 reads CASSGTGFRDNEQFF. The DNA for the CDR3 is TGTGCCAGCAGTGGGACGGGCTTCAGAGACAATGAGCAGTTCTTC.

This clonotype was counted only a few times. V and J are TRBV7-2 and TRBJ2-3; TRBD2 aligns across 8 bases. V lost 2 bases and J lost 5; bases outside the gene matches: 9. This CDR3 spans 16 amino acids. CDR1 and CDR2 (germline): SGHTA, FQGNSA. The CDR3 region has the DNA TGTGCCAGCAGCTTAAAAACGGGGGGGCTGGTAGATACGCAGTATTTT. The encoded protein is CASSLKTGGLVDTQYF.

The J gene is TRBJ2-3, the V gene TRBV20-1; 9 bases align to TRBD1. CDR1 DFQATT and CDR2 SNEGSKA come from the germline V gene (reference sequence). The CDR3 loop spans 15 amino acids. The J segment lost 13 bases and the V segment lost 2 bases, leaving 16 bases of the junction unmatched. The CDR3 DNA is TGCAGTGCTAGAAGTCCTGGAACCGGGACAGGGCTAGAGTATTTT. This gives the protein CSARSPGTGTGLEYF.

This clonotype was found a few times. The V and J genes are TRBV19 and TRBJ2-1; 9 bases agree with TRBD2. Per the germline V gene, CDR1 is LNHDA and CDR2 is SQIVND (reference sequence). The CDR3 is 14 residues long. After removal of 10 bases from V and 12 bases from J, the junction contained 16 bases not matched to a gene. Written as DNA, the CDR3 is TGTGCCACCCAAGAGGTAGCGGGGGCTTTCGGGCAGTTCTTC. It yields the protein CATQEVAGAFGQFF.

There are many counts of this clonotype. The chain employs TRBV5-1 and TRBJ2-2, with 11 bases lining up with TRBD2. Germline V gives CDR1 SGHRS, CDR2 YFSETQ. The CDR3 is 14 residues long. Unmatched junction bases numbered 2, after V lost 5 bases and J lost 5 bases. The CDR3 region is CASRIAGGTGELFF. The CDR3 coding sequence is TGCGCCAGCAGAATAGCGGGAGGGACCGGGGAGCTGTTTTTT.

This clonotype has ten or more counts. This chain connects TRBV12-3 or TRBV12-4 to TRBJ2-1; TRBD1 matches 7 bases. Trimming removed 3 bases from V and 16 bases from J; junction bases left unmatched: 9. The CDR3 has 12 amino acids. CDR3 sequence reads: CASSFPDRVGFF. The CDR3 DNA reads TGTGCCAGCAGTTTCCCTGACAGGGTAGGATTCTTC.

V and J are TRBV10-3 and TRBJ1-1; 8 bases match TRBD1. This CDR3 spans 15 amino acids. Germline V gene data show CDR1 as ENHRY and CDR2 as SYGVKD. With 7 bases clipped from V and 5 bases from J, the junction kept 12 bases outside the gene matches. CDR3 region: CAIKETGALGTEAFF. The CDR3 nucleotides read TGTGCCATCAAAGAGACAGGGGCCCTCGGAACTGAAGCTTTCTTT.

This clonotype occurred a few times. The chain is built from TRBV12-3 or TRBV12-4 and TRBJ2-7; TRBD1 matches at 8 bases. Trimming took 5 bases from V and 6 from J; bases not matched to a gene: 9. The CDR3 is 14 amino acids. The CDR3 nucleotides are TGTGCCAGCAGTAGAAGGACAGGGTCGAGCGAGCAGTACTTC. Translated: CASSRRTGSSEQYF.

In its sample, this clonotype was seen a few times. An end of the junction does not agree with germline; a read error may underlie this. J is TRBJ2-7 and V is TRBV10-3; D may match TRBD1 or TRBD2 (6 bases each). The germline CDR1 and CDR2 sequences are ENHRY and SYGVKD. This CDR3 is 12 amino acids long. The DNA of the CDR3 is TGTGCCATCAGCAACGGAAGGGGGGAGCAGTATTTC. Its translation: CAISNGRGEQYF.